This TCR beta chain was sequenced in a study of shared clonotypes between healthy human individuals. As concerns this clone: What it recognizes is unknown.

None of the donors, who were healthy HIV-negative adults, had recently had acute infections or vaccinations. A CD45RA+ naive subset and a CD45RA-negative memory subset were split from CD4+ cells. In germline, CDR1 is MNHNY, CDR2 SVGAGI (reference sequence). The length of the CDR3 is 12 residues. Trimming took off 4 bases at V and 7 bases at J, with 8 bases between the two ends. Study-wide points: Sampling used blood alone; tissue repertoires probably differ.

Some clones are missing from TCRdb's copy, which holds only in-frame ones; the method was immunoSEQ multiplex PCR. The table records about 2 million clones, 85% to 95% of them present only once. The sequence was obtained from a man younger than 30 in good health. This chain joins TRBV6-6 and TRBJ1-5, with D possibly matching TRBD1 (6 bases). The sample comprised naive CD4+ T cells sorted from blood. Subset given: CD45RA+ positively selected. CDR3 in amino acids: CASSFGQQPQHF. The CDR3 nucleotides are TGTGCCAGCAGTTTCGGACAGCAGCCCCAGCATTTT.